A selection of T cell receptor beta chains follows, all from one sample in a study of T cells in Graves' hyperthyroidism and ophthalmopathy. TCRdb called the multiplex PCR reads again in MiXCR, with one record for every CDR3 protein. Of around 450,000 distinct CDR3 sequences listed, around 16% are singletons. The material sequenced was blood. All receptors derive from a woman younger than 35 with Graves' hyperthyroidism. The CDR3 runs from the conserved cysteine through the conserved F or W. Fields, in order: clone size, D gene, J gene, V gene, CDR3 DNA, CDR3 protein. D genes are given only for firm matches. Clone size is not always given. Where it is, it says once, few, many or a class for expanded clones.

many,TRBD1,TRBJ1-2,TRBV12-3/TRBV12-4,TGTGCCAGCAGCAACCTTATGGACCGTCAAGGGACAGGGGGCCCCTATGGCTACACCTTC,CASSNLMDRQGTGGPYGYTF
NA,NA,TRBJ1-6,TRBV6-6,TGTGCCAGCAGTTACGAGTCAGGGTGGTCACCCCTCCACTTT,CASSYESGWSPLHF
few,NA,TRBJ2-7,TRBV9,TGTGCCAGCAGCGCCTATGACAGGGCGGGGGAGCAGTACTTC,CASSAYDRAGEQYF
few,TRBD1,TRBJ2-7,TRBV5-1,TGCGCCAGCAGCTTGAGCCCGGGACAGGGGATACACGAGCAGTACTTC,CASSLSPGQGIHEQYF
many,NA,TRBJ2-7,TRBV12-3/TRBV12-4,TGTGCCAGCAGTAGGACAGTATTAAGCTACGAGCAGTACTTC,CASSRTVLSYEQYF
many,NA,TRBJ1-5,TRBV20-1,TGCAGTGCCTTAGGAACCGGGGAGAATCAGCCCCAGCATTTT,CSALGTGENQPQHF
NA,NA,TRBJ1-4,TRBV20-1,TGCAGTGCTAGAGATGGACGTGGGGGAAAAAAACTGTTTTTT,CSARDGRGGKKLFF
many,TRBD1,TRBJ2-1,TRBV28,TGTGCCAGCAGTTTAGTCAGGGGGCTCTACAATGAGCAGTTCTTC,CASSLVRGLYNEQFF
NA,NA,TRBJ1-2,TRBV27,TGTGCCAGCTCACTCGGCTTGGAACCCTATGGCTACACCTTC,CASSLGLEPYGYTF
few,TRBD1,TRBJ2-7,TRBV18,TGTGCCAGCTCACCAACGGGACAGGGGTCTGCCCACGAGCAGTACTTC,CASSPTGQGSAHEQYF